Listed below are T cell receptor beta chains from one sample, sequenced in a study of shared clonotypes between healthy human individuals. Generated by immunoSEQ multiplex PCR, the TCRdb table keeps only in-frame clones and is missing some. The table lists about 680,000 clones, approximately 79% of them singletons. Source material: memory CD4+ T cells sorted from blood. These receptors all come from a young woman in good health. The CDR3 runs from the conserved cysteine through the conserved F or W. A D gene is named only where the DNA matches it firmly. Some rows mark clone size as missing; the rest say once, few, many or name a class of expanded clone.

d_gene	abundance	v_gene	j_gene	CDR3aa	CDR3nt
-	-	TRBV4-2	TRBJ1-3	CASSQILGGRGNTIYF	TGTGCCAGCAGCCAGATCCTAGGTGGTCGTGGAAACACCATATATTTT
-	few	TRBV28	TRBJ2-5	CASSLLSGGGQETQYF	TGTGCCAGCAGTTTACTTAGCGGAGGGGGCCAAGAGACCCAGTACTTC
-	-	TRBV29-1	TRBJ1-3	CSVQIRSGNTIYF	TGCAGCGTGCAAATCCGCTCTGGAAACACCATATATTTT
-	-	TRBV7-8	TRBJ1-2	CASSLAPQGFGGYTF	TGTGCCAGCAGCTTAGCTCCACAGGGTTTCGGAGGCTACACCTTC
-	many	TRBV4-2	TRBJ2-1	CASSQDGSLVMNEQFF	TGTGCCAGCAGCCAAGATGGGTCCCTAGTCATGAATGAGCAGTTCTTC
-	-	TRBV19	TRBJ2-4	CASSIGGRGGGNIQYF	TGTGCCAGTAGTATAGGTGGGCGGGGAGGTGGAAACATTCAGTACTTC
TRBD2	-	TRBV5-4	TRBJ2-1	CASSSLGGYNEQFF	TGTGCCAGCAGCTCCTTGGGAGGGTACAATGAGCAGTTCTTC
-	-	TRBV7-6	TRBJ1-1	CASKGGAESEAFF	TGTGCCAGCAAGGGAGGGGCGGAGTCTGAAGCTTTCTTT
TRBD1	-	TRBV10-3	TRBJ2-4	CAISQQGAENIQYF	TGTGCCATTAGCCAACAGGGGGCGGAAAACATTCAGTACTTC
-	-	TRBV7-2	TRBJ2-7	CASSLLRLKSSYEQYF	TGTGCCAGCAGCTTACTCCGGTTGAAGAGCTCCTACGAGCAGTACTTC
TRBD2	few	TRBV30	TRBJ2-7	CAWTLSPGRGERSYEQYF	TGTGCCTGGACCCTCTCCCCGGGACGGGGGGAGAGGTCCTACGAGCAGTACTTC
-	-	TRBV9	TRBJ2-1	CASSVAPDSYNEQFF	TGTGCCAGCAGCGTAGCTCCTGACTCCTACAATGAGCAGTTCTTC
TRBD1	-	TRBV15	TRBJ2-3	CATSRTGGRNTQYF	TGTGCCACCAGCAGGACAGGGGGTAGAAATACGCAGTATTTT
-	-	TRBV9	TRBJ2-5	CASSVATSRPETQYF	TGTGCCAGCAGCGTAGCGACATCCCGGCCAGAGACCCAGTACTTC
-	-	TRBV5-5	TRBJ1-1	CASSSGTGLTEAFF	TGTGCCAGCAGCTCGGGTACAGGGTTGACTGAAGCTTTCTTT
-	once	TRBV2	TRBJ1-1	CASSRFMNTEAFF	TGTGCCAGCAGTCGGTTTATGAACACTGAAGCTTTCTTT
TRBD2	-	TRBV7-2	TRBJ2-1	CASSLRVGTSEYNEQFF	TGTGCCAGCAGCTTAAGAGTTGGGACTAGCGAATACAATGAGCAGTTCTTC
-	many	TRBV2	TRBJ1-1	CASRQANTEAFF	TGTGCCAGCAGACAGGCAAACACTGAAGCTTTCTTT
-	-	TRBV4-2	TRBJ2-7	CASSQGFSGNYEQYF	TGTGCCAGCAGCCAAGGTTTTAGCGGAAACTACGAGCAGTACTTC
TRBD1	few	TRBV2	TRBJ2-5	CASTGTGVVETQYF	TGTGCCAGCACCGGGACAGGAGTGGTGGAGACCCAGTACTTC
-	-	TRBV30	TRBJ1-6	CAWSVGLHNSPLHF	TGTGCCTGGAGTGTGGGTCTGCATAATTCACCCCTCCACTTT
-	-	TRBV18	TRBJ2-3	CASSPPTLDTQYF	TGTGCCAGCTCACCTCCGACATTAGATACGCAGTATTTT
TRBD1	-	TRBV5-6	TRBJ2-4	CASSPIRDRVAKNIQYF	TGTGCCAGCAGCCCAATCCGGGACAGAGTAGCCAAAAACATTCAGTACTTC
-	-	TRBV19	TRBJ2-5	CASSKGREETQYF	TGTGCCAGTAGCAAGGGAAGGGAAGAGACCCAGTACTTC